The 21 T cell receptor beta chains below all came from one sample that was sequenced in a study of breast tumors, draining lymph nodes, adjacent tissues. Axillary draining lymph nodes of breast cancer patients supplied the node samples. TCRdb re-derived calls from the multiplex PCR reads in MiXCR, one entry per CDR3 protein. The sample holds about 270,000 distinct CDR3 sequences; more than 30% are singletons and the top ten take under 1.2%. Specimen: axillary lymph node tissue. The receptors derive from a female donor with breast cancer. Some clones in this sample may be carry-over from other donors' samples.

Points on this clonotype: This may be a read error, as it is one base from a much larger clone. A read error is likely, as this CDR3 ends without the conserved phenylalanine or tryptophan. The chain is built from TRBV19 and TRBJ2-5, with TRBD1 matching over 12 bases. The CDR3 has 14 amino acids. With V trimmed by 8 bases and J by 5 bases, 6 bases remained unmatched. Germline V gene sequence: CDR1 LNHDA, CDR2 SQIVND (reference sequence). The CDR3: CASGGQGALETQYS. CDR3 in DNA: TGTGCCAGTGGGGGACAGGGGGCGCTTGAGACCCAGTACTCC.

This clonotype was seen ten or more times. This chain uses TRBV30 with TRBJ1-6, with 7 bases lining up with TRBD1. Germline CDR1 and CDR2: GTSNPN and SVGIG (reference sequence). CDR3 length: 13 residues. V gave up 1 base and J gave up 8 bases; unmatched junction bases: 2. The CDR3 reads CAWSGQGYSPLHF. CDR3 nucleotides: TGTGCCTGGAGTGGACAGGGCTATTCACCCCTCCACTTT.

Many counts were recorded for this clonotype. This chain connects TRBV7-9 to TRBJ2-2; a weak D match, TRBD1 (6 bases). The length of the CDR3 is 15 residues. The ends were cut back, 3 bases at V and 6 bases at J, with 14 bases in the middle. Germline-derived CDR1 and CDR2 are SEHNR and FQNEAQ (reference sequence). The CDR3 spells CASSLRDTSPGELFF. Written as DNA, the CDR3 is TGTGCCAGCAGCTTGAGGGACACCAGCCCCGGGGAGCTGTTTTTT.

The table lists this clonotype with many counts. The DNA for the CDR3 is TGCAGCGTTGGGTTATTGTACGGGACAGGGGGTTTGATTGAGCAGTTCTTC. This sequence encodes CSVGLLYGTGGLIEQFF. The chain links TRBV29-1 to TRBJ2-1; 11 bases match TRBD1. The trim removed 4 bases at V and 9 bases at J, leaving 17 bases unmatched. The V gene's germline CDR1 is SQVTM and CDR2 ANQGSEA. The length of the CDR3 is 17 residues.

In this sample, this clonotype turned up many times. V and J are TRBV5-1 and TRBJ1-3, with D unresolved. The CDR3 is 14 amino acids. Germline V CDR1 and CDR2: SGHRS, YFSETQ. V was trimmed by 3 bases and J by 0 bases, leaving 7 bases between them. The CDR3 DNA reads TGCGCCAGCAGCTCGGGGAACTCTGGAAACACCATATATTTT. This encodes CASSSGNSGNTIYF.

This clonotype was observed at least ten times. The chain employs TRBV24-1 and TRBJ2-5, with no clear D. The CDR3 sequence is 12 residues long. Per the germline V gene, CDR1 is KGHDR and CDR2 is SFDVKD. Trimming stripped 5 bases from V and 5 bases from J, with 8 bases between. CDR3 region: CATSVGLETQYF. The CDR3 DNA reads TGTGCCACCAGTGTTGGGTTGGAGACCCAGTACTTC.

This clonotype was detected many times. Here the CDR3 DNA reads TGTGCCAGCAGTAGGGGACGCCGCTCTGGAAACACCATATATTTT. It encodes CASSRGRRSGNTIYF. The V and J genes are TRBV12-3 or TRBV12-4 and TRBJ1-3; perhaps TRBD1 as D (5 bases). Trimming took 5 bases from V and 0 from J, leaving 11 bases between them. This CDR3 is built from 15 residues.

This clonotype was recorded at least ten times. The rearrangement joins TRBV29-1 to TRBJ2-7; D uncertain. V was trimmed by 4 bases and J by 2 bases, leaving 9 bases between them. Germline values: CDR1 SQVTM, CDR2 ANQGSEA. This CDR3 is built from 12 residues. In DNA form, the CDR3 reads TGCAGCGTTGGTGTGGCCACCTACGAGCAGTACTTC. It codes for CSVGVATYEQYF.

This clonotype was seen repeatedly, ten times or more. The chain couples TRBV15 to TRBJ2-5, with 10 bases aligning to TRBD2. CDR1 and CDR2 (germline): LNHNV, YYDKDF (reference sequence). V shed 0 bases and J 0 bases; nucleotides not matched to a gene: 1. The CDR3 extends over 16 amino acids. The CDR3 DNA reads TGTGCCACCAGCAGAGAAGCGGGAGGGCACCAAGAGACCCAGTACTTC. It specifies CATSREAGGHQETQYF.

This clonotype has a count of ten or more. The CDR3 nucleotides are TGTGCCAGCAGTGAAGCGCTGGGACAGGTCTACGAGCAGTACTTC. Protein: CASSEALGQVYEQYF. The chain carries TRBV6-1 and TRBJ2-7, with 8 bases lining up with TRBD1. CDR1 and CDR2 (germline): MNHNS, SASEGT. This CDR3 is built from 15 residues. The J segment lost 3 bases and the V segment lost 0 bases, leaving 4 bases of the junction unmatched.

This clonotype showed up many times. V gene TRBV9 combines with J gene TRBJ2-7, with 8 bases identical to TRBD1. Germline V gene data show CDR1 as SGDLS and CDR2 as YYNGEE. CDR3 length equals 15 residues. V dropped 0 bases and J dropped 3; count of bases not matched to a gene: 5. This CDR3 is CASSVGSGGYYEQYF. CDR3 nucleotides: TGTGCCAGCAGCGTAGGGTCAGGGGGCTACTACGAGCAGTACTTC.

This clonotype was seen ten or more times. The V and J genes are TRBV7-9 and TRBJ1-1; tentative D call: TRBD1 (6 bases). Germline V lookup: CDR1 SEHNR, CDR2 FQNEAQ (reference sequence). The length of the CDR3 is 16 residues. V lost 5 bases to trimming and J lost 0 bases, with 16 bases between them. The CDR3, as DNA: TGTGCCAGCAGCCCTACAGGGACCGGGGTGAACACTGAAGCTTTCTTT. This gives the protein CASSPTGTGVNTEAFF.

This clonotype was counted ten times or more. CDR3 sequence (DNA): TGCGCCAGCAGCTTGCAGACTAATGAAAAACTGTTTTTT. Protein product: CASSLQTNEKLFF. The V call is TRBV5-1, the J call TRBJ1-4; no reliable D call. Germline V CDR1 and CDR2: SGHRS, YFSETQ. The CDR3 length is 13 residues. The V gene lost 1 base and the J gene lost 2 bases, with 3 bases spanning the gap.

Ten or more counts support this clonotype. V is TRBV7-9 and J is TRBJ2-1; D might be TRBD1 or TRBD2, each matching 5 bases. Germline CDR1 reads SEHNR; CDR2 reads FQNEAQ (reference sequence). The CDR3 sequence is 16 residues long. V was clipped by 0 bases and J by 4 bases, with 13 bases between them. The DNA for the CDR3 is TGTGCCAGCAGCTTAGCCGGGGACCGTAATTACAATGAGCAGTTCTTC. Translating gives CASSLAGDRNYNEQFF.

This clonotype was counted at least ten times. The chain recombines TRBV20-1 with TRBJ2-1, with D possibly being TRBD2 (5 bases). The germline gives CDR1 DFQATT, CDR2 SNEGSKA (reference sequence). This CDR3 is built from 15 residues. V was pared by 1 base and J by 7 bases, with 17 bases between. DNA for the CDR3: TGCAGTGCTAGAGTGGCTAGCCAAGGTAGGAATGAGCAGTTCTTC. Translated: CSARVASQGRNEQFF.

This clonotype was seen a few times. The chain has TRBV20-1 and TRBJ1-1, with D uncertain. CDR1 DFQATT and CDR2 SNEGSKA come from the germline V gene (reference sequence). Trimming cost V 0 bases and J 8 bases, with 7 bases left between them. The CDR3 has 11 amino acids. CDR3 sequence (DNA): TGCAGTGCTAGAGATCCTGCGGAAGCTTTCTTT. Protein: CSARDPAEAFF.

The chain combines TRBV12-3 or TRBV12-4 with TRBJ2-5; 13 bases agree with TRBD2. Losses at the gene ends were 3 bases for V and 2 bases for J; bases not matched to a gene: 9. This CDR3 has 18 residues. The CDR3 spells CASSFVRLAGGEQETQYF. CDR3 nucleotides: TGTGCCAGCAGTTTTGTGAGACTAGCGGGAGGAGAGCAAGAGACCCAGTACTTC.

This clonotype was detected ten times or more. J is TRBJ2-5 and V is TRBV6-2 or TRBV6-3; D call uncertain. Per the germline V gene, CDR1 is MNHEY and CDR2 is SVGEGT. The ends were cut back, 0 bases at V and 0 bases at J, with 5 bases in the middle. The CDR3 sequence is 14 residues long. The CDR3 region has the DNA TGTGCCAGCAGTTACTCAGGCGACCAAGAGACCCAGTACTTC. It translates to CASSYSGDQETQYF.

Note on this clonotype: With a much larger clone just one base away, this may be a read error. This chain links TRBV6-6 with TRBJ2-5, with TRBD2 matching over 11 bases. The CDR3 extends over 19 amino acids. Germline V gives CDR1 MNHNY, CDR2 SVGAGI (reference sequence). The CDR3: CASGYLPSIGLAGEETQYF. CDR3 DNA sequence: TGTGCCAGCGGTTACCTCCCCAGCATCGGACTAGCGGGCGAAGAGACCCAGTACTTC.

The chain joins TRBV2 to TRBJ2-1, with 11 bases that match TRBD2. The CDR3 has 17 residues. The J segment lost 10 bases and the V segment lost 6 bases, leaving 17 bases of the junction unmatched. Germline CDR1 is SNHLY and CDR2 is FYNNEI. Here the CDR3 reads CASSDREGLAVMREQFF. CDR3 in DNA: TGTGCCAGCAGCGACCGCGAGGGACTAGCGGTTATGAGGGAGCAGTTCTTC.

As regards this clonotype: Being one base from a much bigger clone, this may be a read error. This is likely a read error, given that the CDR3 carries no conserved phenylalanine or tryptophan at its end. J is TRBJ1-2 and V is TRBV7-2, with D possibly being TRBD1 (6 bases). The V gene lost 5 bases and the J gene lost 4 bases, with 14 bases spanning the gap. CDR1 and CDR2 (germline): SGHTA, FQGNSA. The CDR3 covers 14 residues. The CDR3 protein is CASSPGGTSYGYTL. The CDR3 DNA reads TGTGCCAGCAGCCCAGGTGGGACAAGCTATGGCTACACCCTC.